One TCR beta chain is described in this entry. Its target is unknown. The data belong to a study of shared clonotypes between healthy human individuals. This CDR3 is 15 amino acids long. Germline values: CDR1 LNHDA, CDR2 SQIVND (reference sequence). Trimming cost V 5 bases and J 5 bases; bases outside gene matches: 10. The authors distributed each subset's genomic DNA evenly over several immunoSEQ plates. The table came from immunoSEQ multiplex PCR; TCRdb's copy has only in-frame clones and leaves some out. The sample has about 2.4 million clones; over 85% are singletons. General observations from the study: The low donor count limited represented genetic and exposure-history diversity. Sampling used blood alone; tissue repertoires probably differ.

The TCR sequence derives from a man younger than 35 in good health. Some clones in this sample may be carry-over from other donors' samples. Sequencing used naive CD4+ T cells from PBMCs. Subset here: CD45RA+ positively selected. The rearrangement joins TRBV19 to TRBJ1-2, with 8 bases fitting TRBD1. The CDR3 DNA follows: TGTGCCAGTAGTTCACCGGACAGGGCTCAGTATGGCTACACCTTC. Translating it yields CASSSPDRAQYGYTF.